This T cell receptor (beta chain) is from a study of blood T cell repertoires in COVID-19. Study context: Both acute and convalescent COVID-19 samples were obtained from the United States, Italy and Spain. PBMCs, B-cell-depleted T cells, or T cells were the source of the cDNA or gDNA that made up the material.

Per germline, CDR1 MDHEN and CDR2 SYDVKM. V lost 8 bases to trimming and J lost 2 bases; unmatched junction nucleotides: 8. The CDR3 loop spans 15 amino acids. How the authors handled the data: Counts of nucleated cells, estimated from reference gene primer amplification, were obtained. The table came from immunoSEQ multiplex PCR; TCRdb's copy has only in-frame clones and leaves some out. That table gives V, J and clone size, and the DNA gave D and trimming. The sample consists of 160,000 or so clones, 87% of them appearing once. This clone has only one observation. The sample consisted of peripheral blood. The genes are TRBV28 and TRBJ2-1, with 8 bases matching TRBD2. This TCR derives from an older woman who had recovered from COVID-19. The CDR3 reads CASCRAGGPYNEQFF. DNA of the CDR3: TGTGCCAGCTGTAGGGCGGGGGGACCCTACAATGAGCAGTTCTTC.